This T cell receptor beta chain was identified during a study of CD8+ T cells in alopecia areata (dated by TCRdb to between 2018 and 2020). Concerning the study at large: To study T cell clonal expansion in alopecia areata, the researchers applied high-throughput TCRbeta sequencing to both the C3H/HeJ mouse model and human patients. Scalp tissue and sorted CD4+ and CD8+ peripheral blood T cells from patchy and totalis/universalis alopecia areata patients and from healthy controls were covered by human TCRbeta sequencing. Amplification of TCRbeta CDR3 regions was done by immunoSEQ multiplex PCR using 35 Vbeta forward primers and 13 Jbeta reverse primers. Clonality in the scalp was compared among normal scalp (n=4), patchy alopecia areata scalp (n=8), and alopecia totalis/universalis scalp (n=8). RNA was extracted with the PAXgene miRNA kit for fixed scalp, the miRNeasy kit for PBMCs, and the RNeasy kit for mouse skin. General findings and caveats noted by the study authors: Compared with normal scalp, lesional scalp, particularly in alopecia totalis/universalis, had higher clonality and more expanded CD8+ clones, which suggests antigenic drive. Unlike mouse skin, where gammadelta T cells dominate, normal human skin contains resident alphabeta T cells that get sequenced too, which complicates analysis of the scalp TCR repertoire. Compared with mice, TCR sequences shared between patients were less clear, possibly partly because of HLA diversity across the patient population.

Measured from the cysteine to the phenylalanine, the CDR3 is 12 residues long. Of all the DNA, just the CDR3 is kept, 36 bases in frame from base 1. Looking up the germline V gene (reference sequence) yields CDR1 LNHNV and CDR2 YYDKDF. Trimming costs V 4 bases and J 4 bases, and their ends lie 7 bases apart. A note on this clone: What this receptor recognizes is not known. Nothing much larger sits one base from this clone, and base qualities are not available.

After PBMCs were isolated by density centrifugation and stained for CD3, CD4 and CD8, a FACSAria was used to sort CD4+ and CD8+ T cells. Unaffected controls provided scalp biopsies and blood samples. To prepare the library, the immunoSEQ multiplex PCR assay was applied. RNA was extracted from all samples and reverse transcribed into cDNA as template for TCR sequencing. First-strand cDNA was synthesized using SuperScript III with a 2:1 mix of oligo-dT and random hexamers. A synthetic immune receptor repertoire was used to measure amplification bias, and any remaining bias was corrected computationally. As for the authors' bioinformatics: Raw reads were preprocessed for error removal, and CDR3 was defined according to IMGT conventions as running from the conserved cysteine to phenylalanine. Clonality was computed as 1 minus the Shannon entropy, with the entropy normalized by log2 of the number of productive unique TCRs. Whether scalp clones were CD4 or CD8 was inferred by matching scalp TCRbeta sequences against CD4 and CD8 repertoires sorted from blood. TCRdb carries this immuneACCESS record with in-frame sequences only. Its versions omit some clonotypes, under half of them owing to an unresolved V gene in the studies checked, with the rest unexplained. That table supplies the V and J calls and clone size; D and trimming were determined from the DNA. Across this sample there are 120,000 to 150,000 clones, with approximately 56% seen only once. The ten largest clones capture less than 40% of the sample.

Sequenced: CD8+ T cells sorted from blood. The chain is assembled from TRBV15 and TRBJ1-1; the D gene remains uncertain. This TCR came from a human donor in good health. The bases are TGTGCCACCAGCATTTCCCTCACTGAAGCTTTCTTT. Protein translation: CATSISLTEAFF.